This TCR beta chain appears in the sequencing data of a study of early T cells in non-severe SARS-CoV-2 infection. About the study: The sequenced material was bulk RNA from unsorted whole blood, and its chains were unpaired. Points from the study as a whole: Sequences matched to VDJdb favored anti-spike CD8 responses, while private and CD4 specificities were missed.

Attached unique molecular identifiers marked individual cDNA molecules. In TCRdb, the 5' RACE reads were re-called with MiXCR into one record per CDR3 protein. The sample holds tens of thousands of distinct CDR3 sequences, approximately 6% seen once. Germline trimming cut 5 bases from V and 0 bases from J; bases unmatched to any gene: 15. The germline CDR1 and CDR2 sequences are SGHVS and FNYEAQ. This CDR3 comprises 20 residues. Comment on this clonotype: No antigen is known for it.

The sample here was whole blood, taken at baseline. This TCR derives from an adult who was a healthcare worker with PCR-confirmed SARS-CoV-2 infection or an uninfected control (not recorded which). The chain links TRBV7-6 to TRBJ2-4, with 11 positions matching TRBD1. CDR3 sequence (DNA): TGTGCCAGCAGCCTTCATCCGGGACAGGGGGAGGGGATAGCCAAAAACATTCAGTACTTC. Amino acids: CASSLHPGQGEGIAKNIQYF.